This TCR beta chain is from a study of blood T cell repertoires in COVID-19. Participant ages covered roughly 18 to 90 years across 24 US areas. Trimming left V 5 bases short and J 5 bases short, with 19 bases between. CDR3 length equals 16 residues. CDR1 and CDR2 (germline): MDHEN, SYDVKM. The assay was immunoSEQ multiplex PCR, and TCRdb's table has in-frame clones only and misses some. The sample records 350,000 to 550,000 clones, nearly 90% being singletons. The source is a woman between 18 and 29 years old with acute COVID-19. The sequencing input was PBMCs or T cells enriched from blood (not recorded which). This sequence joins TRBV28 and TRBJ1-5, with a possible D match to TRBD1 (6 bases). The DNA of the CDR3 is TGTGCCAGCAGTCCGTCGACAGGCTCCGGTTATCAGCCCCAGCATTTT. Amino acid sequence: CASSPSTGSGYQPQHF.